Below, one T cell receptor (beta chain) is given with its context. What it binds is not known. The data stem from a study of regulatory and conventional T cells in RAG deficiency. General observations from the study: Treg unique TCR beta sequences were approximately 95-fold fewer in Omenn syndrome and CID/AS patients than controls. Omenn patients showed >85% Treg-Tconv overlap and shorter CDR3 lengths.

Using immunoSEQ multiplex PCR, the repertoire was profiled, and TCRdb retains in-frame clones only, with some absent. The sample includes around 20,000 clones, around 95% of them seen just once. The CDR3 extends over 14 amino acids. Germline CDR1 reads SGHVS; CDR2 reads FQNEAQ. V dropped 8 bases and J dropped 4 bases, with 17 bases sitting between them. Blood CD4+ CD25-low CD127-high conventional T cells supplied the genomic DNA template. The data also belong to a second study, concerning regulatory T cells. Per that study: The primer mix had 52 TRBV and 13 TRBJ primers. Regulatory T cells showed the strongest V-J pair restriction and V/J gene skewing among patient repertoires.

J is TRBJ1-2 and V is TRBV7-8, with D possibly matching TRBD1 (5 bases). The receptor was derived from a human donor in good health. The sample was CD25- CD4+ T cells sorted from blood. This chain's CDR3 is CASLSGAGTYGYTF. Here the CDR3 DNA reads TGTGCCAGCCTCTCCGGGGCGGGGACCTATGGCTACACCTTC.